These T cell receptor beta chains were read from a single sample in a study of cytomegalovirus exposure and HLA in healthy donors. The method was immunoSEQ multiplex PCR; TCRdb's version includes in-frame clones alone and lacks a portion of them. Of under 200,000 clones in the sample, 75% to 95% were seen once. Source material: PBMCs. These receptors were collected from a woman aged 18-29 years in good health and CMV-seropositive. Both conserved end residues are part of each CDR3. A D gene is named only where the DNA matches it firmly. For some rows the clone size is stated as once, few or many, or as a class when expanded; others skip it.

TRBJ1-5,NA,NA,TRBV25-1,CASSEGGGNNQPQHF,TGTGCCAGCAGTGAAGGTGGAGGGAACAATCAGCCCCAGCATTTT
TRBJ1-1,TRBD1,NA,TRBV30,CAWSVQQGRLSEAFF,TGTGCCTGGAGTGTACAACAGGGGCGTTTATCGGAAGCTTTCTTT
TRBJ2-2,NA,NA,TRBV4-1,CASSQVIWATGELFF,TGCGCCAGCAGCCAAGTAATCTGGGCCACCGGGGAGCTGTTTTTT
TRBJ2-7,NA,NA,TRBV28,CANMGPHEQYF,TGTGCCAACATGGGGCCTCACGAGCAGTACTTC
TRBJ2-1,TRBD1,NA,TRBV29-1,CSAQGAYNEQFF,TGCAGCGCCCAGGGGGCGTACAATGAGCAGTTCTTC
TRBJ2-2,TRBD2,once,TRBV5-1,CASSLGLAGGTTGELFF,TGCGCCAGCAGCTTGGGACTAGCGGGAGGAACCACCGGGGAGCTGTTTTTT
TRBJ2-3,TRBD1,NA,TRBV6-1,CASSGYRGDTQYF,TGTGCCAGCAGTGGTTACAGGGGAGATACGCAGTATTTT
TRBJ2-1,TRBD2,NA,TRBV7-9,CASSGGLAGNNEQFF,TGTGCCAGCAGCGGTGGACTAGCGGGGAACAATGAGCAGTTCTTC
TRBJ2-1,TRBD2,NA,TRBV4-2,CASSQGWGRGGRAVRVDNEQFF,TGTGCCAGCAGCCAAGGATGGGGGCGGGGCGGGAGGGCAGTGAGAGTAGACAATGAGCAGTTCTTC
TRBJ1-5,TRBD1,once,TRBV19,CASSRDRGRNQPQHF,TGTGCCAGTAGCCGGGACAGGGGACGCAATCAGCCCCAGCATTTT
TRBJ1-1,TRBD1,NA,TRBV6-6,CASRADRGKNTEAFF,TGTGCCAGCAGAGCGGACAGGGGTAAGAACACTGAAGCTTTCTTT
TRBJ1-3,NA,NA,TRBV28,CASSLGYVADKRNTIYF,TGTGCCAGCAGTTTAGGATACGTGGCGGATAAACGAAACACCATATATTTT
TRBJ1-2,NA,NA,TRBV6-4,CASSPLFGQYGYTF,TGTGCCAGCAGTCCCCTCTTTGGACAGTATGGCTACACCTTC
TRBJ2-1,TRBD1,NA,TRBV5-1,CASSLTGGEKFF,TGCGCCAGCAGCTTGACAGGGGGCGAAAAGTTCTTC
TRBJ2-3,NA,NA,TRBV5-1,CASSLVQGWSTDTQYF,TGCGCCAGCAGCCTAGTACAGGGATGGAGCACAGATACGCAGTATTTT
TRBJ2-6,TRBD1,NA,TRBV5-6,CASSFQGAGANVLTF,TGTGCCAGCAGCTTCCAGGGGGCTGGGGCCAACGTCCTGACTTTC
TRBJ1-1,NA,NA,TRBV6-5,CASSYGGQNTEAFF,TGTGCCAGCAGTTACGGCGGACAGAACACTGAAGCTTTCTTT
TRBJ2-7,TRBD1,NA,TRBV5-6,CASSWGQGSEQYF,TGTGCCAGCAGCTGGGGACAGGGTTCCGAGCAGTACTTC
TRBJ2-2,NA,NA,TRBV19,CASSTEREREELFF,TGTGCCAGTAGTACCGAACGGGAAAGGGAGGAGCTGTTTTTT
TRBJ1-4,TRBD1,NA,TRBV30,CAWRGDRVGEKLFF,TGTGCCTGGAGAGGGGACAGGGTGGGGGAAAAACTGTTTTTT
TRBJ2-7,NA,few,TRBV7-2,CASSLGIAQYEQYF,TGTGCCAGCAGCTTGGGCATCGCGCAGTACGAGCAGTACTTC
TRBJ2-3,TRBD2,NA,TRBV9,CASSPRLAGRGADTQYF,TGTGCCAGCAGCCCGAGACTAGCGGGGCGGGGCGCAGATACGCAGTATTTT
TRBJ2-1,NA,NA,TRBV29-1,CSVVAAYNEQFF,TGCAGCGTTGTGGCGGCTTACAATGAGCAGTTCTTC
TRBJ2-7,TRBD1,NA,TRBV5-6,CASSRPGTGPHEQYF,TGTGCCAGCAGCCGGCCAGGGACAGGGCCCCACGAGCAGTACTTC
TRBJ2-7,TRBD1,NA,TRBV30,CAWDRDYEQYF,TGTGCCTGGGACAGGGACTACGAGCAGTACTTC
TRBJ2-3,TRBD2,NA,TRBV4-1,CASSHSILAGGTDTQYF,TGCGCCAGCAGTCACTCCATACTAGCGGGAGGAACAGATACGCAGTATTTT
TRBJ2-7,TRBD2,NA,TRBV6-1,CASSERAGEAYEQYF,TGTGCCAGCAGTGAAAGGGCGGGGGAAGCCTACGAGCAGTACTTC
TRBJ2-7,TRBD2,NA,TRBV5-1,CASSLAASGTPNPYEQYF,TGCGCCAGCAGCTTGGCGGCTAGCGGGACCCCAAATCCCTACGAGCAGTACTTC
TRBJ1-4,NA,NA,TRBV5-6,CASSTDTDSEKLFF,TGTGCCAGCAGCACGGACACCGATTCTGAAAAACTGTTTTTT
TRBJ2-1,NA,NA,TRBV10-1,CASGADNEQFF,TGCGCCAGCGGGGCCGACAATGAGCAGTTCTTC
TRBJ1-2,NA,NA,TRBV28,CASSFSRSGGYTF,TGTGCCAGCAGTTTCAGCCGTTCGGGAGGCTACACCTTC
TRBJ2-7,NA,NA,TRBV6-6,CASSYGQEQYF,TGTGCCAGCAGCTACGGCCAAGAGCAGTACTTC
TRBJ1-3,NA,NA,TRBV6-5,CASSYQGSGGNTIYF,TGTGCCAGCAGTTACCAGGGATCAGGTGGAAACACCATATATTTT
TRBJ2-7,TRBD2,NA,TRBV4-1,CASSQTGTSGYEQYF,TGCGCCAGCAGCCAAACAGGGACTAGCGGCTACGAGCAGTACTTC
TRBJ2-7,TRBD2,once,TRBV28,CATRTSGKYEQYF,TGTGCCACGAGGACTAGCGGGAAGTACGAGCAGTACTTC
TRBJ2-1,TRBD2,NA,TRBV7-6,CASSPGGGYNEQFF,TGTGCCAGCAGCCCCGGGGGGGGCTACAATGAGCAGTTCTTC
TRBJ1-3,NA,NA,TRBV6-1,CASRGGESSGNTIYF,TGTGCCAGCAGAGGGGGGGAGAGCTCTGGAAACACCATATATTTT
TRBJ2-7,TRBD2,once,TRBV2,CASRHGLAEYEQYF,TGTGCCAGCAGACACGGACTAGCGGAATACGAGCAGTACTTC
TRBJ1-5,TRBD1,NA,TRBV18,CASSDRSLQPQHF,TGTGCCAGCTCGGACAGGTCTCTTCAGCCCCAGCATTTT
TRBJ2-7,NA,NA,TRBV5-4,CASNQDEGLPYEQYF,TGTGCCAGCAACCAAGACGAAGGACTTCCCTACGAGCAGTACTTC
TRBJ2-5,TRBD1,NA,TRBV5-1,CASSLAPAGGLETQYF,TGCGCCAGCAGCTTGGCCCCTGCAGGGGGCCTAGAGACCCAGTACTTC
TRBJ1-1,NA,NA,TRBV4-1,CASSQDGRGMNTEAFF,TGCGCCAGCAGCCAAGATGGGAGAGGTATGAACACTGAAGCTTTCTTT
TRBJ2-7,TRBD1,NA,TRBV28,CASNKARVIRDRSYEQYF,TGTGCCAGCAATAAAGCCCGGGTCATCCGGGACAGATCCTACGAGCAGTACTTC
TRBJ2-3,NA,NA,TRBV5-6,CASSLGLDTDTQYF,TGTGCCAGCAGCTTGGGACTCGACACAGATACGCAGTATTTT
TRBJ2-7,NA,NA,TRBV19,CASSITGGSSAQYF,TGTGCCAGTAGTATAACAGGTGGAAGCTCCGCGCAGTACTTC
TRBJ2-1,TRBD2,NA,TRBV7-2,CASSRGGLADEQFF,TGTGCCAGCAGCCGCGGGGGACTAGCCGATGAGCAGTTCTTC
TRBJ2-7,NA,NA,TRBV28,CASRDRRDSFYEQYF,TGTGCCAGCAGGGACCGGCGGGACTCTTTCTACGAGCAGTACTTC
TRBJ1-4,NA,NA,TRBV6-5,CASSYFTGATNEKLFF,TGTGCCAGCAGTTACTTCACCGGAGCAACTAATGAAAAACTGTTTTTT
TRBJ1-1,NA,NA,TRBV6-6,CASSSSGSTEAFF,TGTGCCAGCAGTTCGTCAGGGTCTACTGAAGCTTTCTTT
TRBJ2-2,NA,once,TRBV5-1,CASSLAPRTGELFF,TGCGCCAGCAGCTTGGCTCCGCGGACCGGGGAGCTGTTTTTT
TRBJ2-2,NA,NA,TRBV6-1,CASRLADTGELFF,TGTGCCAGCAGGTTAGCGGACACCGGGGAGCTGTTTTTT
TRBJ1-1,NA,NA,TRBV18,CASSREGTSHTEAFF,TGTGCCAGCTCACGTGAGGGGACTTCCCACACTGAAGCTTTCTTT
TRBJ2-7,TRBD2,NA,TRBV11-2,CASRTSGSYEQYF,TGTGCCAGCAGGACTAGCGGGTCGTACGAGCAGTACTTC
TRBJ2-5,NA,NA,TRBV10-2,CASSDELGGDQETQYF,TGCGCCAGCAGTGATGAGTTGGGCGGGGACCAAGAGACCCAGTACTTC
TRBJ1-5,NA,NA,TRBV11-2,CASSLDSVRGAQPQHF,TGTGCCAGCAGCTTAGATTCAGTCAGGGGTGCTCAGCCCCAGCATTTT